This T cell receptor beta chain was sequenced in a study of blood T cells in healthy people across ages. Next came a second PCR, run for roughly 6 to 11 cycles, which used a sample-barcoded 5' primer along with a J-beta primer mix. Through a template-switch adaptor with 12 random nucleotides, each cDNA molecule received a tag. TCRdb reprocessed the 5' RACE reads via MiXCR and lists one record per CDR3 protein. The sample consists of 1.5 million to 2 million distinct CDR3 sequences, about two fifths of them appearing once. Germline V gene data show CDR1 as KGHDR and CDR2 as SFDVKD. V shed 0 bases and J shed 4 bases, with 8 bases lying between them. The CDR3 length is 14 residues.

The TCR was taken from a human donor in good health. The sample comprised blood. This sequence joins TRBV24-1 and TRBJ1-1, with D uncertain. The CDR3 coding sequence is TGTGCCACCAGTGATTTGAAGGGTTCCACTGAAGCTTTCTTT. As protein: CATSDLKGSTEAFF.